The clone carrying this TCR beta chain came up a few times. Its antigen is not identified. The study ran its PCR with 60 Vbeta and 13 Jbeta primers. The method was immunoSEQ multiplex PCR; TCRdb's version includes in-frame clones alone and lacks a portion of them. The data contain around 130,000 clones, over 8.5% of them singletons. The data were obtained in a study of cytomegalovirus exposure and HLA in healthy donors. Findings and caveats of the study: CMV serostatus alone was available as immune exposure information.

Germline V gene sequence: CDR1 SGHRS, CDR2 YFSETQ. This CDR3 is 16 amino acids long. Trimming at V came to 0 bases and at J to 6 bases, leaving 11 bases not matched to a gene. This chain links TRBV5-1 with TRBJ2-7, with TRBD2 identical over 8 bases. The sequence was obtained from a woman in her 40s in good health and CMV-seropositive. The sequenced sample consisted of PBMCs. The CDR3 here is CASSLAPPGTSSEQYF. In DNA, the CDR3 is TGCGCCAGCAGCTTGGCCCCACCCGGGACTAGTTCCGAGCAGTACTTC.